This entry lists 13 T cell receptor beta chains sequenced from one sample in a study of cytomegalovirus exposure and HLA in healthy donors. This PCR relied on a set of 60 Vbeta primers and 13 Jbeta primers. Some clones are missing from TCRdb's copy, which holds only in-frame ones; the method was immunoSEQ multiplex PCR. The sample carries about 110,000 clones, over 65% recorded once. The sequenced sample consisted of PBMCs. The source of these receptors is a man in his forties in good health and CMV-seropositive.

This chain uses TRBV10-3 with TRBJ1-5, with D tentatively TRBD1 (6 bases). Per germline, CDR1 ENHRY and CDR2 SYGVKD. This CDR3 has 15 amino acids. V lost 0 bases to trimming and J lost 2 bases, with 8 bases between them. The CDR3 loop is CAISESAGGNQPQHF. The CDR3 DNA sequence: TGTGCCATCAGTGAGTCAGCAGGGGGCAATCAGCCCCAGCATTTT.

The chain combines TRBV7-8 with TRBJ1-2, with D possibly being TRBD1 (5 bases). The CDR3 is 14 amino acids. V lost 4 bases, J lost 6 bases, and 15 bases lay in between. In germline, CDR1 is SGHVS, CDR2 FQNEAQ. The chain's CDR3 is CASSSATGGDGYTF. The DNA for the CDR3 is TGTGCCAGCAGCTCCGCGACGGGGGGTGATGGCTACACCTTC.

This clone was counted a few times. The CDR3 here is CASSIARGAGNSPLHF. Here the CDR3 DNA reads TGTGCCAGTAGTATAGCCCGGGGGGCGGGGAATTCACCCCTCCACTTT. The chain couples TRBV19 to TRBJ1-6; a weak D match, TRBD1 (6 bases). The V end was cut by 1 base, the J end by 7 bases, with 14 bases between. Germline V gives CDR1 LNHDA, CDR2 SQIVND (reference sequence). The CDR3 extends over 16 amino acids. Full variable domain (outside the CDR3, taken from reference TRBV19 and TRBJ1-6): DGGITQSPKYLFRKEGQNVTLSCEQNLNHDAMYWYRQDPGQGLRLIYYSQIVNDFQKGDIAEGYSVSREKKESFPLTVTSAQKNPTAFYLCASSIARGAGNSPLHFGNGTRLTVT.

This chain links TRBV10-1 with TRBJ2-1; 8 bases line up with TRBD2. The CDR3 is 13 amino acids. Trimming at V came to 6 bases and at J to 10 bases, leaving 8 bases not matched to a gene. The germline gives CDR1 WNHNN, CDR2 SYGVQD (reference sequence). The DNA of the CDR3 is TGCGCCAGCAGGGAAAGCGGGAGAGGAGAGCAGTTCTTC. It is translated as CASRESGRGEQFF.

The gene calls are TRBV11-3 and TRBJ2-1, with a tentative D call TRBD1 (6 bases). Germline V CDR1 and CDR2: SGHNT, YENEEA. The V gene lost 2 bases and the J gene lost 4 bases, with 15 bases spanning the gap. The CDR3 covers 16 residues. The CDR3 protein is CASSLKIGRGYNEQFF. CDR3 DNA: TGTGCCAGCAGCTTAAAGATCGGCAGGGGATACAATGAGCAGTTCTTC.

This chain connects TRBV18 to TRBJ2-7; 7 nucleotides agree with TRBD2. J gave up 1 base and V 4 bases, and 1 base lay outside the gene matches. The CDR3 loop spans 13 amino acids. CDR1 and CDR2 (germline): KGHSH, LQKENI. CDR3 region: CASSLGLSYEQYF. CDR3 nucleotides: TGTGCCAGCTCACTGGGACTATCCTACGAGCAGTACTTC.

V gene TRBV9 combines with J gene TRBJ1-2, with TRBD1 matching 10 bases. The germline gives CDR1 SGDLS, CDR2 YYNGEE. There are 14 residues in the CDR3. Losses at the gene ends were 3 bases for V and 4 bases for J; bases not matched to a gene: 3. CDR3 in DNA: TGTGCCAGCAGCGGATGGACAGGGGGCTATGGCTACACCTTC. Translating gives CASSGWTGGYGYTF.

V usage is TRBV7-3 and J usage is TRBJ2-5; D call uncertain. Trimming left V 5 bases short and J 1 base short, with 14 bases between. CDR3 length: 15 residues. The germline gives CDR1 SGHTA, CDR2 FQGTGA. As DNA, the CDR3 is TGTGCCAGCAGCACCGGCGGCTACCTCCAAGAGACCCAGTACTTC. It codes for CASSTGGYLQETQYF.

This rearrangement joins TRBV25-1 to TRBJ2-7, with TRBD1 matching 12 bases. The CDR3 runs 15 residues. With V trimmed by 4 bases and J by 7 bases, 8 bases remained unmatched. Germline V gene sequence: CDR1 MGHDK, CDR2 SYGVNS. The CDR3 spells CASSAHGTGGSEQYF. CDR3 nucleotide sequence: TGTGCCAGCAGTGCCCACGGGACAGGGGGCTCTGAGCAGTACTTC.

This chain uses TRBV7-8 with TRBJ1-2; TRBD1 matches 7 bases. The CDR3 has 15 residues. Per the germline V gene, CDR1 is SGHVS and CDR2 is FQNEAQ. With V trimmed by 5 bases and J by 5 bases, 11 bases remained unmatched. The CDR3 nucleotides read TGTGCCAGCAGCCCCCGGGACAGTTCAAAGTATGGCTACACCTTC. Protein product: CASSPRDSSKYGYTF.

There are a few counts of this clone. The V and J genes are TRBV5-4 and TRBJ2-5, with D possibly matching TRBD1 (5 bases). Trimming took 0 bases from V and 0 from J, leaving 6 bases between them. The CDR3 is made up of 14 amino acids. Germline values: CDR1 SGHNT, CDR2 YYREEE (reference sequence). CDR3 DNA sequence: TGTGCCAGCAGCTTGGGGGGCAACCAAGAGACCCAGTACTTC. Translated: CASSLGGNQETQYF.

CDR3: CASSPGGAMETQYF. CDR3 in DNA: TGTGCCAGCAGTCCGGGGGGGGCAATGGAGACCCAGTACTTC. The rearrangement uses TRBV5-4 and TRBJ2-5; TRBD2 matches at 8 bases. J gave up 5 bases and V 5 bases, and 8 bases lay outside the gene matches. This CDR3 spans 14 amino acids. Germline lookup yields CDR1 SGHNT and CDR2 YYREEE (reference sequence). The full variable domain, completed using reference TRBV5-4 and TRBJ2-5, is ETGVTQSPTHLIKTRGQQVTLRCSSQSGHNTVSWYQQALGQGPQFIFQYYREEENGRGNFPPRFSGLQFPNYSSELNVNALELDDSALYLCASSPGGAMETQYFGPGTRLLVL.

The chain is built from TRBV7-3 and TRBJ2-1, with 9 nucleotides matching TRBD2. Looked up from germline, CDR1 is SGHTA and CDR2 is FQGTGA. This CDR3 spans 15 amino acids. The trim removed 3 bases at V and 2 bases at J, leaving 2 bases unmatched. CDR3 loop: CASSFGGRAYNEQFF. CDR3 DNA sequence: TGTGCCAGCAGCTTTGGCGGGAGGGCCTACAATGAGCAGTTCTTC.